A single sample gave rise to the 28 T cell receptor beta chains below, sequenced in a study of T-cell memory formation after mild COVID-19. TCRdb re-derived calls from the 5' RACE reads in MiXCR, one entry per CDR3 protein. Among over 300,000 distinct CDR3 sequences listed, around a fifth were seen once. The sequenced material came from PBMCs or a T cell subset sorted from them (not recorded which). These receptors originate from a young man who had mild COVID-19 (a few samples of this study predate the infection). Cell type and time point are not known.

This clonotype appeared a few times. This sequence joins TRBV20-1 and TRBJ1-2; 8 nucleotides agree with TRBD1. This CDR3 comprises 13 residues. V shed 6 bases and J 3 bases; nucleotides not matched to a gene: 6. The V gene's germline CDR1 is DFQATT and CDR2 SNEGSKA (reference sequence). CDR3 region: CSALDRVHYGYTF. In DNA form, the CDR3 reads TGCAGTGCCCTGGACAGGGTGCACTATGGCTACACCTTC.

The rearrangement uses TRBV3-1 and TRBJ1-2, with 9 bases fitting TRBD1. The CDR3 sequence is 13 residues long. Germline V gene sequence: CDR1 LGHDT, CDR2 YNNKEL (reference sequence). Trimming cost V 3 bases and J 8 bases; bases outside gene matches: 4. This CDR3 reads CASSQEDRGGYTF. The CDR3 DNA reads TGTGCCAGCAGCCAGGAAGACAGGGGGGGCTACACCTTC.

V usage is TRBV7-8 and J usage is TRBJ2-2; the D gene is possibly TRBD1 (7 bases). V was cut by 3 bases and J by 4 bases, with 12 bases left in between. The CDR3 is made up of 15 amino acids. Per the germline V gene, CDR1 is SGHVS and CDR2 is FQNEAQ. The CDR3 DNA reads TGTGCCAGCAGCTTTTGGCAGGGGGGCACCGGGGAGCTGTTTTTT. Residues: CASSFWQGGTGELFF. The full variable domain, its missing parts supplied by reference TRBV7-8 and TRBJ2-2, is GAGVSQSPRYKVAKRGQDVALRCDPISGHVSLFWYQQALGQGPEFLTYFQNEAQLDKSGLPSDRFFAERPEGSVSTLKIQRTQQEDSAVYLCASSFWQGGTGELFFGEGSRLTVL.

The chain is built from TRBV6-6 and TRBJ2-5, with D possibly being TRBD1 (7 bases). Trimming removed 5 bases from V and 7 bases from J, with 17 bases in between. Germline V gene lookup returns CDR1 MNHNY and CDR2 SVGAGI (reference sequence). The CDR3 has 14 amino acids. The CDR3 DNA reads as TGTGCCAGCAGTGACTACAGGGGAGGTGGGACCCAGTACTTC. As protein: CASSDYRGGGTQYF.

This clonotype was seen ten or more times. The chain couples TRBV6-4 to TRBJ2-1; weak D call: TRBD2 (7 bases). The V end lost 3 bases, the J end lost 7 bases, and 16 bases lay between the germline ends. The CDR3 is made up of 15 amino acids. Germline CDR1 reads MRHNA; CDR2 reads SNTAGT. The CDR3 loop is CASSDLGGAGNEQFF. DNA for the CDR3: TGTGCCAGCAGTGATCTGGGGGGGGCCGGTAATGAGCAGTTCTTC.

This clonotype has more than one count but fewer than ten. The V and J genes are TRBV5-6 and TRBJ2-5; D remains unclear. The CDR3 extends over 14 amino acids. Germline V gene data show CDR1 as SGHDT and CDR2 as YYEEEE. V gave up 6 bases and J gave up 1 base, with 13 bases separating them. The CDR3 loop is CASNVVSAQETQYF. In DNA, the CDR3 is TGTGCCAGCAACGTGGTATCCGCCCAAGAGACCCAGTACTTC.

The CDR3 protein is CASSFSGGAQNIQYF. The CDR3 DNA sequence: TGTGCCAGCAGCTTTAGCGGGGGGGCCCAAAACATTCAGTACTTC. This chain connects TRBV7-2 to TRBJ2-4, with 11 bases matching TRBD2. The germline V gene has CDR1 SGHTA and CDR2 FQGNSA. The CDR3 length is 15 residues. Germline trimming cut 3 bases from V and 5 bases from J; bases unmatched to any gene: 3.

The CDR3 sequence: CASSVGETGNTIYF. CDR3 DNA sequence: TGTGCCAGCAGCGTAGGAGAGACTGGAAACACCATATATTTT. J is TRBJ1-3 and V is TRBV9; D remains ambiguous. This CDR3 has 14 amino acids. Germline CDR1 and CDR2: SGDLS and YYNGEE. Trimming cost V 0 bases and J 2 bases, with 6 bases left between them.

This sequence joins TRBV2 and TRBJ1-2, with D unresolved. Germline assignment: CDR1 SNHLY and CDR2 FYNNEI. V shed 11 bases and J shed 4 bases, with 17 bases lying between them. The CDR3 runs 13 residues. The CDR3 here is CAGLLGTAYGYTF. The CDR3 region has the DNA TGTGCCGGCCTGTTAGGAACAGCCTATGGCTACACCTTC.

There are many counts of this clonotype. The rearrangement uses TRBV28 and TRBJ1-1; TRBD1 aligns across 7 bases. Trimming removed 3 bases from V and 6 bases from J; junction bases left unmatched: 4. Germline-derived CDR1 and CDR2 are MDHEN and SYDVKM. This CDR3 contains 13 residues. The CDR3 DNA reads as TGTGCCAGCAGTTTCCAGGGGGGACCTGAAGCTTTCTTT. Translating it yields CASSFQGGPEAFF.

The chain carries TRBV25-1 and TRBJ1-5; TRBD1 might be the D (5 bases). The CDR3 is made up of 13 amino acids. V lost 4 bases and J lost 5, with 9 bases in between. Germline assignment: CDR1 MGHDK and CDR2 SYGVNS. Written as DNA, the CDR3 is TGTGCCAGCAGTGCAGGGAAGCATCAGCCCCAGCATTTT. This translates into CASSAGKHQPQHF.

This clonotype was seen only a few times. The CDR3, as DNA: TGCGCCAGCAGCAGAACCGGGACAGATTACAATGAGCAGTTCTTC. Amino acids: CASSRTGTDYNEQFF. This chain links TRBV5-1 with TRBJ2-1, with 7 nucleotides matching TRBD1. The trim removed 4 bases at V and 4 bases at J, leaving 8 bases unmatched. Looked up from germline, CDR1 is SGHRS and CDR2 is YFSETQ. There are 15 residues in the CDR3. The full variable domain, with the rest looked up from reference TRBV5-1 and TRBJ2-1, is KAGVTQTPRYLIKTRGQQVTLSCSPISGHRSVSWYQQTPGQGLQFLFEYFSETQRNKGNFPGRFSGRQFSNSRSEMNVSTLELGDSALYLCASSRTGTDYNEQFFGPGTRLTVL.

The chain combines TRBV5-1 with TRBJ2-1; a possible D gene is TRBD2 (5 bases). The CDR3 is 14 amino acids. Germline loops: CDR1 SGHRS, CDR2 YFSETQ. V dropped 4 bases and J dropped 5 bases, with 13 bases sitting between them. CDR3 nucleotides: TGCGCCAGCAGCCCAGCCGGACTGCACAATGAGCAGTTCTTC. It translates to CASSPAGLHNEQFF.

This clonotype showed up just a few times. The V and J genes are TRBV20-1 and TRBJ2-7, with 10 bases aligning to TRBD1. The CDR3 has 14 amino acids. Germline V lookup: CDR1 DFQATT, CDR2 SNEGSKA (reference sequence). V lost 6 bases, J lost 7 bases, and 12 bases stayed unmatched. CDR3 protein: CSAPAATGGWEQYF. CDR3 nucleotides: TGCAGTGCCCCCGCGGCGACAGGGGGCTGGGAGCAGTACTTC.

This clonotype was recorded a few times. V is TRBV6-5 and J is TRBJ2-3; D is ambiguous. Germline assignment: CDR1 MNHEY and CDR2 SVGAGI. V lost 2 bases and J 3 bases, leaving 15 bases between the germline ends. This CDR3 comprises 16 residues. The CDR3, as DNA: TGTGCCAGCAGTTACGCTCCCCCTTACCTGACAGATACGCAGTATTTT. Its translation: CASSYAPPYLTDTQYF.

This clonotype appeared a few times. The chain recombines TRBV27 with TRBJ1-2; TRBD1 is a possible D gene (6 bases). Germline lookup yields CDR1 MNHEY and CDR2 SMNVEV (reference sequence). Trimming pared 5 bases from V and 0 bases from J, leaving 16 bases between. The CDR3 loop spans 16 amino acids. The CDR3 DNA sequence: TGTGCCAGCAGTGTCACAGGGAGCCGTGCTAACTATGGCTACACCTTC. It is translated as CASSVTGSRANYGYTF.

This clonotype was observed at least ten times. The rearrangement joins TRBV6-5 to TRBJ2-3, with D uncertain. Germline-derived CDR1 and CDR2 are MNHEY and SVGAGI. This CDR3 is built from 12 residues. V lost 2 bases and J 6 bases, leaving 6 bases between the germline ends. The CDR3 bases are TGTGCCAGCAGTTACAATAGGGATACGCAGTATTTT. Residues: CASSYNRDTQYF.

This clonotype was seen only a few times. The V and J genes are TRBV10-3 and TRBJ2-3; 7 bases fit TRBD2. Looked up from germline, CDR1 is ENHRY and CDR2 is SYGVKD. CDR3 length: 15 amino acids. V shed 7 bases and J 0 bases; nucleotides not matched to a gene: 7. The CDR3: CAINTGGPSTDTQYF. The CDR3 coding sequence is TGTGCCATCAACACGGGGGGACCAAGCACAGATACGCAGTATTTT.

The CDR3 DNA sequence: TGTGCCAGCAGCCAAGATATGTACTCTGGGGCCAACGTCCTGACTTTC. Translating gives CASSQDMYSGANVLTF. The chain carries TRBV4-2 and TRBJ2-6; no clear D. V was shortened by 0 bases and J by 0 bases, with 6 bases between the two germline ends. The CDR3 sequence is 16 residues long. In germline, CDR1 is LGHNA, CDR2 YNFKEQ.

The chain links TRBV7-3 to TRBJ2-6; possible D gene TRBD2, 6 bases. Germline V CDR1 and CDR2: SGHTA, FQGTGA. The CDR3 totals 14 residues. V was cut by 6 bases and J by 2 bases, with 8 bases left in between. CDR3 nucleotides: TGTGCCAGCAGAGGAGGGACTGGGGCCAACGTCCTGACTTTC. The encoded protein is CASRGGTGANVLTF.

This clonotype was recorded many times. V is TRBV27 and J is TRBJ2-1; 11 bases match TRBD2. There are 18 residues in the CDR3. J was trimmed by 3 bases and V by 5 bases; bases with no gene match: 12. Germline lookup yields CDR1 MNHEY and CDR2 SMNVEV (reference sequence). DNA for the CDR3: TGTGCCAGCAGTCCCCAGGGTCCTAGCGGGGGGCTCTACAATGAGCAGTTCTTC. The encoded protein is CASSPQGPSGGLYNEQFF.

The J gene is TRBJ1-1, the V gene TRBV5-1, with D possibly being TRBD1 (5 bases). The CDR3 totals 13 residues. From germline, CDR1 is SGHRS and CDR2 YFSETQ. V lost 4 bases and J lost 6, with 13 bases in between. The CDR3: CASSPRQSAEAFF. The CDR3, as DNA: TGCGCCAGCAGCCCCCGACAGAGCGCTGAAGCTTTCTTT.

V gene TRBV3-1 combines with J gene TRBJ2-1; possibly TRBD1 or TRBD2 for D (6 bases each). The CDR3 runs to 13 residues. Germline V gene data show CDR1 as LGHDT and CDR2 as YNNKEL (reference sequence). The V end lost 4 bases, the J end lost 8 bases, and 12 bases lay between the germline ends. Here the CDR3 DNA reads TGTGCCAGCAGCCGCAGCCGGGGGCATGAGCAGTTCTTC. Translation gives CASSRSRGHEQFF.

The chain's CDR3 is CASSLAGQGIKTGELFF. DNA of the CDR3: TGCGCCAGCAGCTTGGCCGGACAGGGGATTAAAACCGGGGAGCTGTTTTTT. V is TRBV5-1 and J is TRBJ2-2, with 9 bases that match TRBD1. CDR3 length: 17 amino acids. Losses at the gene ends were 0 bases for V and 5 bases for J; bases not matched to a gene: 8. Germline assignment: CDR1 SGHRS and CDR2 YFSETQ.

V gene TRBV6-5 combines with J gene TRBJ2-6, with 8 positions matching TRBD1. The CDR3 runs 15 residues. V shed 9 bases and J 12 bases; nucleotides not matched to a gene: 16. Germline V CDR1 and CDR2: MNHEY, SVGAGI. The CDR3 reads CASFTDRATVGVLTF. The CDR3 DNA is TGTGCCAGTTTCACGGACAGGGCCACAGTCGGCGTCCTGACTTTC.

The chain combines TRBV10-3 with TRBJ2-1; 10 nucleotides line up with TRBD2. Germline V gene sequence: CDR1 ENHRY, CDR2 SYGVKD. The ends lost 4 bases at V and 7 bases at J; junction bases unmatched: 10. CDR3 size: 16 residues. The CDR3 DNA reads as TGTGCCATCAGTGGCCAAAGCGGGGGGGCCCTGAATGAGCAGTTCTTC. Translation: CAISGQSGGALNEQFF.

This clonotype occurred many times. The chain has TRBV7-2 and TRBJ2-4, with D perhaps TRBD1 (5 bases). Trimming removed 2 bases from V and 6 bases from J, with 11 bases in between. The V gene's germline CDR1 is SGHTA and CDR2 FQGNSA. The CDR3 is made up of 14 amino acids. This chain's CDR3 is CASSLSQGGNIQYF. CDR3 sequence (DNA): TGTGCCAGCAGCTTAAGCCAGGGCGGAAACATTCAGTACTTC.

The CDR3 region has the DNA TGTGCCAGCAGCGTAGAAGGACAGGGTCACGAAGCTTTCTTT. Its translation is CASSVEGQGHEAFF. The chain combines TRBV9 with TRBJ1-1; 8 nucleotides match TRBD1. In germline, CDR1 is SGDLS, CDR2 YYNGEE. Trimming took 0 bases from V and 8 from J; bases not matched to a gene: 6. This CDR3 has 14 amino acids.